These 22 T cell receptor beta chains were sequenced from one sample in a study of blood T cell repertoires in COVID-19. Using immunoSEQ multiplex PCR, the repertoire was profiled, and TCRdb retains in-frame clones only, with some absent. The sample lists tens of thousands of clones; about four fifths were seen once. Sequencing input: peripheral blood. The receptors were gathered from a woman of 80 years or more with acute or convalescent COVID-19.

CDR3 coding DNA: TGCGCCAGCAGCCAACCCGGGACAGTCCCAAGCTCCCTCCACTTT. Protein: CASSQPGTVPSSLHF. V and J are TRBV4-1 and TRBJ1-6; TRBD1 aligns across 7 bases. This CDR3 has 15 residues. V dropped 2 bases and J dropped 14; count of bases not matched to a gene: 12. Germline V gene sequence: CDR1 MGHRA, CDR2 YSYEKL.

This clone has just a few counts. V is TRBV6-2 or TRBV6-3 and J is TRBJ2-7, with 10 bases lining up with TRBD1. The germline V gene has CDR1 MNHEY and CDR2 SVGEGT. The CDR3 has 15 amino acids. V lost 1 base to trimming and J lost 3 bases; unmatched junction nucleotides: 3. The CDR3 DNA sequence: TGTGCCAGCAGTTACTATGGGACAGGGGTCTACGAGCAGTACTTC. Encoded protein: CASSYYGTGVYEQYF.

J is TRBJ2-7 and V is TRBV6-1, with 8 bases matching TRBD2. From germline, CDR1 is MNHNS and CDR2 SASEGT. Trimming at V came to 2 bases and at J to 4 bases, leaving 25 bases not matched to a gene. The CDR3 has 21 amino acids. The chain's CDR3 is CASSERVQAQAGGPSGYEQYF. The CDR3 bases are TGTGCCAGCAGTGAAAGGGTCCAGGCTCAGGCGGGAGGCCCATCGGGATACGAGCAGTACTTC.

The rearrangement links TRBV4-2 to TRBJ2-1; maybe TRBD2 (7 bases). Germline V CDR1 and CDR2: LGHNA, YNFKEQ. The CDR3 spans 16 residues. V lost 1 base and J lost 1, with 11 bases in between. DNA for the CDR3: TGTGCCAGCAGCCAAGGGACAGCGGGGTCCTACAATGAGCAGTTCTTC. As protein: CASSQGTAGSYNEQFF.

The chain employs TRBV5-1 and TRBJ1-5; no clear D. V lost 4 bases and J lost 7, with 12 bases in between. This CDR3 comprises 13 residues. In germline, CDR1 is SGHRS, CDR2 YFSETQ. The CDR3 protein is CASSATTGQPQHF. Here the CDR3 DNA reads TGCGCCAGCAGCGCTACAACGGGGCAGCCCCAGCATTTT.

The chain is built from TRBV5-1 and TRBJ1-6; 7 positions agree with TRBD1. Germline trimming cut 4 bases from V and 2 bases from J; bases unmatched to any gene: 3. The CDR3 spans 15 residues. Germline lookup yields CDR1 SGHRS and CDR2 YFSETQ. The CDR3 sequence: CASSGGTAYNSPLHF. The CDR3 DNA reads as TGCGCCAGCAGCGGGGGGACAGCCTATAATTCACCCCTCCACTTT.

The J gene is TRBJ2-5, the V gene TRBV6-5, with D tentatively TRBD2 (7 bases). Looked up from germline, CDR1 is MNHEY and CDR2 is SVGAGI. V gave up 3 bases and J gave up 1 base, with 15 bases separating them. The CDR3 covers 16 residues. The CDR3 region has the DNA TGTGCCAGCAGTTATCGGGGGGCAGGGCTCCAAGAGACCCAGTACTTC. Protein product: CASSYRGAGLQETQYF.

This clone has a single count. The chain employs TRBV6-5 and TRBJ1-3; 7 bases agree with TRBD1. Germline CDR1 MNHEY, CDR2 SVGAGI. The CDR3 contains 13 residues. V lost 5 bases and J lost 2; bases outside the gene matches: 0. DNA for the CDR3: TGTGCCAGCAGTACAGGGGCTGGAAACACCATATATTTT. It yields the protein CASSTGAGNTIYF.

The gene calls are TRBV2 and TRBJ2-7; a weak D match, TRBD1 (6 bases). CDR3 length equals 15 residues. V dropped 2 bases and J dropped 3 bases, with 14 bases sitting between them. CDR1 SNHLY and CDR2 FYNNEI come from the germline V gene. CDR3: CASSEFWQGNYEQYF. CDR3 sequence (DNA): TGTGCCAGCAGTGAATTTTGGCAGGGGAACTACGAGCAGTACTTC.

About this clone itself: The same CDR3 arises from other DNA sequences in this sample as well. The chain links TRBV6-5 to TRBJ2-7; D is possibly TRBD2 (6 bases). Trimming pared 0 bases from V and 1 base from J, leaving 10 bases between. CDR3 length: 15 amino acids. CDR1 is MNHEY, CDR2 SVGAGI, per germline. The CDR3 nucleotides read TGTGCCAGCAGTTACTCGGGGACTTCTTCCTACGAGCAGTACTTC. Protein: CASSYSGTSSYEQYF.

The chain links TRBV28 to TRBJ2-2; D gene uncertain. The germline CDR1 and CDR2 sequences are MDHEN and SYDVKM. Trimming shortened V by 10 bases and J by 4 bases, and 13 bases separated the two germline ends. The CDR3 spans 13 residues. CDR3 sequence reads: CATSRLPTGELFF. CDR3 nucleotides: TGTGCCACCAGCAGGCTACCCACCGGGGAGCTGTTTTTT.

The V gene is TRBV9, the J gene TRBJ1-2; 9 bases fit TRBD1. V was clipped by 3 bases and J by 6 bases; unmatched bases: 15. Germline V gene data show CDR1 as SGDLS and CDR2 as YYNGEE. This CDR3 has 17 amino acids. The DNA of the CDR3 is TGTGCCAGCAGCGCCGACCATTCGGGACAGGGTAATGATGGCTACACCTTC. Residues: CASSADHSGQGNDGYTF.

This sequence joins TRBV29-1 and TRBJ1-1; TRBD1 aligns across 7 bases. Trimming removed 4 bases from V and 12 bases from J; junction bases left unmatched: 11. CDR1 is SQVTM, CDR2 ANQGSEA, per germline. CDR3 size: 12 residues. CDR3 sequence (DNA): TGCAGCGTTGCGTCCCCAGGGGGTTTATCTTTCTTT. Translated: CSVASPGGLSFF.

The V and J genes are TRBV2 and TRBJ2-5; no clear D gene. CDR3 length equals 11 residues. Germline V gene data show CDR1 as SNHLY and CDR2 as FYNNEI. V lost 6 bases to trimming and J lost 5 bases, with 7 bases between them. CDR3 nucleotides: TGTGCCAGCAGAACCGGGGAGACCCAGTACTTC. Its translation is CASRTGETQYF.

The rearrangement joins TRBV5-1 to TRBJ2-7, with D perhaps matching TRBD1 (6 bases). V was pared by 2 bases and J by 6 bases, with 15 bases between. This CDR3 region has 14 residues. Germline V lookup: CDR1 SGHRS, CDR2 YFSETQ. CDR3 in amino acids: CASSLPGTQSEQYF. In DNA form, the CDR3 reads TGCGCCAGCAGCTTACCCGGGACACAAAGCGAGCAGTACTTC. Based on the CDR3 plus reference TRBV5-1 and TRBJ2-7, the full variable domain is KAGVTQTPRYLIKTRGQQVTLSCSPISGHRSVSWYQQTPGQGLQFLFEYFSETQRNKGNFPGRFSGRQFSNSRSEMNVSTLELGDSALYLCASSLPGTQSEQYFGPGTRLTVT.

The CDR3 reads CASSQDQRPSGNGYNEQFF. As DNA, the CDR3 is TGTGCCAGCAGCCAAGATCAAAGGCCCTCGGGAAACGGGTACAATGAGCAGTTCTTC. This chain connects TRBV4-2 to TRBJ2-1, with D perhaps TRBD2 (5 bases). The germline gives CDR1 LGHNA, CDR2 YNFKEQ. The CDR3 extends over 19 amino acids. V was shortened by 0 bases and J by 4 bases, with 22 bases between the two germline ends.

V usage is TRBV20-1 and J usage is TRBJ2-2; 10 bases match TRBD2. The CDR3 is 14 residues long. Germline loops: CDR1 DFQATT, CDR2 SNEGSKA (reference sequence). Trimming cost V 3 bases and J 7 bases; bases outside gene matches: 5. The CDR3, as DNA: TGCAGTGCTAGTTCTAGCGGGGGAATCGGGGAGCTGTTTTTT. As protein: CSASSSGGIGELFF.

Here the CDR3 reads CASSQDGTRGLSPLHF. The CDR3, as DNA: TGTGCCAGCAGCCAAGATGGGACCAGGGGGCTTTCACCCCTCCACTTT. The chain uses TRBV3-1 (or the pseudogene TRBV3-2) and TRBJ1-6; 8 nucleotides align to TRBD1. Unmatched junction bases numbered 7, after V lost 0 bases and J lost 9 bases. Germline loops: CDR1 LGHDT, CDR2 YNNKEL (reference sequence). The length of the CDR3 is 16 residues.

The chain recombines TRBV5-4 with TRBJ2-1, with TRBD2 as a possible D gene (5 bases). Looked up from germline, CDR1 is SGHNT and CDR2 is YYREEE (reference sequence). CDR3 length: 14 amino acids. Trimming removed 5 bases at V and 0 bases at J, with 9 bases between. CDR3 residues: CASRDGLSYNEQFF. CDR3 DNA sequence: TGTGCCAGCAGAGACGGACTCTCCTACAATGAGCAGTTCTTC.

Here the CDR3 DNA reads TGCGCCAGCAGCTCGGGTCGGACTGAAGCTTTCTTT. Encoded protein: CASSSGRTEAFF. The rearrangement joins TRBV5-1 to TRBJ1-1, with D uncertain. Germline V lookup: CDR1 SGHRS, CDR2 YFSETQ. The CDR3 has 12 residues. V was trimmed by 3 bases and J by 5 bases, leaving 8 bases between them.

The chain uses TRBV5-5 and TRBJ2-7, with a weak D call TRBD2 (6 bases). CDR1 SGHKS and CDR2 YYEKEE come from the germline V gene (reference sequence). This CDR3 spans 14 amino acids. V was pared by 0 bases and J by 1 base, with 8 bases between. In nucleotides, the CDR3 is TGTGCCAGCAGCTTGGGAGGGACTTCCTACGAGCAGTACTTC. Residues: CASSLGGTSYEQYF.

This sequence joins TRBV6-5 and TRBJ1-2, with 9 bases fitting TRBD1. Germline CDR1 and CDR2: MNHEY and SVGAGI. V gave up 6 bases and J gave up 5 bases; unmatched junction bases: 7. This CDR3 is 14 amino acids long. The CDR3 coding sequence is TGTGCCAGCAGCTCAGGGGACAGGGTGTATGGCTACACCTTC. Encoded protein: CASSSGDRVYGYTF.